The 5 T cell receptor beta chains in this list originate from one sample, sequenced in a study of blood T cells in healthy people across ages. With a J-beta primer mix and a sample-barcoded 5' primer, a second PCR ran about 7 to 11 cycles. TCRdb reprocessed the 5' RACE reads via MiXCR and lists one record per CDR3 protein. Of roughly 680,000 distinct CDR3 sequences in the sample, under 65% were seen once. The sequenced sample was blood. These receptors were taken from an elderly woman in good health.

The sample holds one count of this clonotype. This chain connects TRBV2 to TRBJ2-5; 8 bases are a match to TRBD2. V lost 4 bases, J lost 11 bases, and 21 bases stayed unmatched. The CDR3 covers 17 residues. Per germline, CDR1 SNHLY and CDR2 FYNNEI. This CDR3 is CASSASSGISFYNEQYF. DNA of the CDR3: TGTGCCAGCAGTGCGAGTAGCGGGATTAGCTTCTACAATGAGCAGTACTTC.

This clonotype occurred a few times. J is TRBJ2-2 and V is TRBV4-1; D gene unclear. This CDR3 comprises 14 residues. Germline V gene data show CDR1 as MGHRA and CDR2 as YSYEKL. V lost 6 bases to trimming and J lost 2 bases, with 10 bases between them. CDR3 DNA: TGCGCCAGCAGAAGGACGGTTAACACCGGGGAGCTGTTTTTT. This translates into CASRRTVNTGELFF.

A remark on this clonotype: A much larger clone lies one base from this, so it may be a read error. V and J are TRBV2 and TRBJ1-6; 8 bases map to TRBD1. J was trimmed by 10 bases and V by 8 bases; bases with no gene match: 10. Germline CDR1 SNHLY, CDR2 FYNNEI. The CDR3 totals 14 residues. The chain's CDR3 is CASFLQGVGSPLHF. CDR3 nucleotide sequence: TGTGCCAGCTTTTTACAGGGGGTTGGATCACCCCTCCACTTT.

The chain recombines TRBV2 with TRBJ2-7, with 8 bases aligning to TRBD2. TRBJ2-5 explains the end of the DNA better; the J call may be wrong. This CDR3 has 15 amino acids. Looked up from germline, CDR1 is SNHLY and CDR2 is FYNNEI. The CDR3 DNA reads as TGTGCCAGCAGTGAAAGAGGGACTAGAGGAGAGACCCAGTACTTC. Protein product: CASSERGTRGETQYF.

A few counts support this clonotype. This chain links TRBV6-1 with TRBJ1-4; 10 bases are shared with TRBD1. This CDR3 contains 16 residues. From germline, CDR1 is MNHNS and CDR2 SASEGT. V shed 2 bases, J shed 3 bases, and the junction held 3 bases outside the gene matches. DNA for the CDR3: TGTGCCAGCAGTGAACCGGGGACAGGGGCTAATGAAAAACTGTTTTTT. This codes for CASSEPGTGANEKLFF.